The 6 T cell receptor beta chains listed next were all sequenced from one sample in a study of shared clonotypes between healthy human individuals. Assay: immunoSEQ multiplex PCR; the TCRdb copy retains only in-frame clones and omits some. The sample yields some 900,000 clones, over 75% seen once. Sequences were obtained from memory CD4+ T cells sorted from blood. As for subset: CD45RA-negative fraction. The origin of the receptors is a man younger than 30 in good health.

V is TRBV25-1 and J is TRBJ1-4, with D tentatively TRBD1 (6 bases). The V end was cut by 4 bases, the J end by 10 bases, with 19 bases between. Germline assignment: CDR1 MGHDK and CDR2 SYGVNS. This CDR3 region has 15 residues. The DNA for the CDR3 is TGTGCCAGCAGTGGACAGGTTGTAAATTTGGGAAAACTGTTTTTT. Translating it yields CASSGQVVNLGKLFF. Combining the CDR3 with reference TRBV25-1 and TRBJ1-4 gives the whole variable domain EADIYQTPRYLVIGTGKKITLECSQTMGHDKMYWYQQDPGMELHLIHYSYGVNSTEKGDLSSESTVSRIRTEHFPLTLESARPSHTSQYLCASSGQVVNLGKLFFGSGTQLSVL.

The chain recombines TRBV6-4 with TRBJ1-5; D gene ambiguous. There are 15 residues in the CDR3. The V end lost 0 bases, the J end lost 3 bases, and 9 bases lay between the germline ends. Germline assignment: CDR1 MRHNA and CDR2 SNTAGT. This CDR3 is CASSDSEQDNQPQHF. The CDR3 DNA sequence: TGTGCCAGCAGTGACTCGGAGCAGGACAATCAGCCCCAGCATTTT.

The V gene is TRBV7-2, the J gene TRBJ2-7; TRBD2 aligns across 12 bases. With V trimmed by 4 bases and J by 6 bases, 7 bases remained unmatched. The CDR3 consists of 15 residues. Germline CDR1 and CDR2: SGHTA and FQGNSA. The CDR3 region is CASSSRLAGVSEQYF. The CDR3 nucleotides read TGTGCCAGCAGCTCCCGACTAGCGGGAGTGAGCGAGCAGTACTTC.

Here the CDR3 reads CASSLLGLAGGLDSYEQYF. CDR3 coding DNA: TGTGCCAGCAGCTTACTAGGACTAGCGGGAGGACTTGACTCCTACGAGCAGTACTTC. The V and J genes are TRBV13 and TRBJ2-7; 14 bases map to TRBD2. V trimming: 2 bases; J trimming: 0 bases; junction bases outside the gene matches: 9. There are 19 residues in the CDR3. Germline V gives CDR1 PRHDT, CDR2 FYEKMQ (reference sequence).

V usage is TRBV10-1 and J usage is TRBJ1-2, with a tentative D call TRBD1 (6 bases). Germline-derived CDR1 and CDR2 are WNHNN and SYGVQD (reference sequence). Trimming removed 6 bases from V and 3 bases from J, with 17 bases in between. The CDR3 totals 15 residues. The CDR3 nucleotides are TGCGCCAGCAGACTGTCGGGGGCCAAAGACTATGGCTACACCTTC. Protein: CASRLSGAKDYGYTF.

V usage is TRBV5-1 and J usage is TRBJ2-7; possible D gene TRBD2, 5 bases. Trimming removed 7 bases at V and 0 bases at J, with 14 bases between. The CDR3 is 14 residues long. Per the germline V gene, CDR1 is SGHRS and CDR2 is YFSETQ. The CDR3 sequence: CASGPTGSSYEQYF. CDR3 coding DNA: TGCGCCAGCGGCCCCACTGGGAGCTCCTACGAGCAGTACTTC.